Listed here are 17 T cell receptor beta chains from one sample, sequenced in a study of CXCR3-negative and CXCR3-positive naive CD8 T cells (dated by TCRdb to between 2018 and 2020). The full study reports these points: TRB CDR3s from CXCR3-positive naive cells showed higher hydrophobicity (lower Kidera factor 4), lower energy, and higher strength and volume indices than CXCR3-negative naive cells.

These receptors have no identified antigens. The listed sequencing device is NextSeq 550. The Human TCR Profiling Kit (MiLaboratory) was used to prepare UMI-labeled 5' RACE TRB cDNA libraries. Based on TCRdb reprocessing of the reads, there is one entry per CDR3 protein sequence, and DNA is missing. This sample's records show some 110,000 distinct CDR3 sequences. The top ten constitute 0.35% to 0.4% of the sample. Material for sequencing was naive CXCR3+ CD8+ T cells from blood. In light of the paper, this sample's cell subset or site label describes: CD45RO-CCR7+CD27+CD95- naive CD8+ T cells expressing CXCR3 (TNR3+). The receptor source for this set is a human donor in good health. Some clones in this sample may be carry-over from other donors' samples.

The chain carries TRBV25-1 and TRBJ1-2. The V gene's germline CDR1 is MGHDK and CDR2 SYGVNS. The CDR3 contains 14 residues. The CDR3 protein is CASSVSGSNYGYTF.

The V call is TRBV7-9, the J call TRBJ1-1. Per germline, CDR1 SEHNR and CDR2 FQNEAQ (reference sequence). The CDR3 sequence is 13 residues long. The chain's CDR3 is CASAAEGNTEAFF.

CDR3 sequence: CASSEIQGLTTEAFF. The V call is TRBV27, the J call TRBJ1-1; TCRdb calls TRBD1, which cannot be checked without DNA. CDR1 MNHEY and CDR2 SMNVEV come from the germline V gene (reference sequence). The CDR3 loop spans 15 amino acids.

The rearrangement links TRBV24-1 to TRBJ2-7; TCRdb selects TRBD1, and the lack of DNA leaves this call unchecked. This CDR3 has 13 residues. From germline, CDR1 is KGHDR and CDR2 SFDVKD. CDR3 in amino acids: CATSASDSYEQYF.

The chain links TRBV5-1 to TRBJ2-2; with no DNA, the TCRdb D assignment of TRBD2 cannot be verified. From germline, CDR1 is SGHRS and CDR2 YFSETQ. The CDR3 is 16 residues long. The CDR3 protein is CASSLGWDYQTGELFF.

V and J are TRBV29-1 and TRBJ2-7; lacking DNA, the TRBD1 call made by TCRdb goes unchecked. Germline lookup yields CDR1 SQVTM and CDR2 ANQGSEA. The CDR3 consists of 11 residues. The CDR3: CSVDYRGRENF.

The rearrangement uses TRBV6-2 or TRBV6-3 and TRBJ2-7; no DNA is available, so the TRBD2 call from TCRdb remains unchecked. Germline lookup yields CDR1 MNHEY and CDR2 SVGEGT. The CDR3 is 15 amino acids. The CDR3 sequence is CASSPQDYAGREQYF.

This rearrangement joins TRBV29-1 to TRBJ2-1. The germline CDR1 and CDR2 sequences are SQVTM and ANQGSEA. The CDR3 length is 13 residues. CDR3 sequence: CSAEPGKINEQFF.

The chain uses TRBV15 and TRBJ1-1. The CDR3 has 14 residues. The germline CDR1 and CDR2 sequences are LNHNV and YYDKDF (reference sequence). The CDR3 is CATSLAGIGTEAFF.

The chain links TRBV5-1 to TRBJ2-7. This CDR3 has 12 residues. From germline, CDR1 is SGHRS and CDR2 YFSETQ. The CDR3 reads CASGHNSYEQYF.

The chain is built from TRBV25-1 and TRBJ2-3; TCRdb's D call, TRBD2, is unchecked because there is no DNA. This CDR3 region has 21 residues. Germline V gene sequence: CDR1 MGHDK, CDR2 SYGVNS. The CDR3 protein is CASSEYLEGSTGVVGTDTQYF.

The chain recombines TRBV6-2 or TRBV6-3 with TRBJ1-1; the TCRdb call, TRBD1, lacks DNA for checking. CDR3 length: 12 residues. Germline lookup yields CDR1 MNHEY and CDR2 SVGEGT. The CDR3 spells CASSYGAEEAFF.

V usage is TRBV5-1 and J usage is TRBJ1-6. The CDR3 is 13 amino acids. Per germline, CDR1 SGHRS and CDR2 YFSETQ. The CDR3 spells CASSLDSNSPLHF. Full variable domain (rest looked up from reference TRBV5-1 and TRBJ1-6): KAGVTQTPRYLIKTRGQQVTLSCSPISGHRSVSWYQQTPGQGLQFLFEYFSETQRNKGNFPGRFSGRQFSNSRSEMNVSTLELGDSALYLCASSLDSNSPLHFGNGTRLTVT.

J is TRBJ2-1 and V is TRBV7-9; TCRdb's D call of TRBD1 is untestable without DNA. Germline CDR1 SEHNR, CDR2 FQNEAQ (reference sequence). This CDR3 spans 16 amino acids. CDR3 sequence: CASSLGGTEPYNEQFF.

The chain combines TRBV15 with TRBJ1-1. CDR1 and CDR2 from the germline V gene are LNHNV and YYDKDF (reference sequence). This CDR3 has 16 amino acids. CDR3 residues: CATSRTDGWRGTEAFF.

CDR3 in amino acids: CASSETSSGLTDTQYF. The V and J genes are TRBV2 and TRBJ2-3; TCRdb designates TRBD2, a call that cannot be tested without DNA. This CDR3 comprises 16 residues. Germline-derived CDR1 and CDR2 are SNHLY and FYNNEI.

V gene TRBV7-6 combines with J gene TRBJ2-7; TCRdb picks TRBD1, but there is no DNA to check that call. CDR1 SGHVS and CDR2 FNYEAQ come from the germline V gene. This CDR3 has 15 amino acids. CDR3 region: CASSLEHRINYEQYF.